These 20 T cell receptor beta chains originate from one sample sequenced in a study of T cell responses to AZD1222 COVID-19 vaccine. Clones were sequenced by immunoSEQ multiplex PCR, and TCRdb holds only the in-frame ones, with some missing. The sample lists about 140,000 clones; about 92% were seen once. This material consisted of peripheral blood, taken 28 days after the second AZD1222 dose. These TCRs come from an adult who received the AZD1222 COVID-19 vaccine.

The chain recombines TRBV12-5 with TRBJ2-1; TRBD2 agrees at 13 bases. Germline V CDR1 and CDR2: LGHNT, FRNRAP. This CDR3 is built from 19 residues. V lost 6 bases and J lost 0; bases outside the gene matches: 11. The DNA for the CDR3 is TGTGCTAGTGGCCGCGCCGGGACTAGCGGGACTAGCTCCTACAATGAGCAGTTCTTC. It codes for CASGRAGTSGTSSYNEQFF.

This clone was detected once. This chain connects TRBV30 to TRBJ1-1, with 11 bases aligning to TRBD1. J gave up 2 bases and V 7 bases, and 9 bases lay outside the gene matches. Germline CDR1 GTSNPN, CDR2 SVGIG (reference sequence). CDR3 length equals 15 residues. The CDR3 sequence is CASTTGQGANTEAFF. The CDR3 coding sequence is TGTGCCTCCACGACCGGACAGGGGGCTAACACTGAAGCTTTCTTT.

This clone has only one observation. V gene TRBV19 combines with J gene TRBJ2-7; weak D call: TRBD1 (6 bases). The CDR3 runs 13 residues. Germline loops: CDR1 LNHDA, CDR2 SQIVND (reference sequence). Trimming shortened V by 7 bases and J by 4 bases, and 14 bases separated the two germline ends. The CDR3 DNA reads TGTGCCAGTACCTCGGGACATCAGTACGAGCAGTACTTC. Its protein is CASTSGHQYEQYF. The whole variable domain, filled in from reference TRBV19 and TRBJ2-7, reads DGGITQSPKYLFRKEGQNVTLSCEQNLNHDAMYWYRQDPGQGLRLIYYSQIVNDFQKGDIAEGYSVSREKKESFPLTVTSAQKNPTAFYLCASTSGHQYEQYFGPGTRLTVT.

The chain carries TRBV28 and TRBJ2-6; 8 bases map to TRBD1. This CDR3 has 15 amino acids. The ends lost 6 bases at V and 2 bases at J; junction bases unmatched: 3. Germline CDR1 MDHEN, CDR2 SYDVKM. The CDR3: CASRLTGAGANVLTF. The CDR3 DNA sequence: TGTGCCAGCAGGTTGACAGGGGCTGGGGCCAACGTCCTGACTTTC. The full variable domain, its missing parts supplied by reference TRBV28 and TRBJ2-6, is DVKVTQSSRYLVKRTGEKVFLECVQDMDHENMFWYRQDPGLGLRLIYFSYDVKMKEKGDIPEGYSVSREKKERFSLILESASTNQTSMYLCASRLTGAGANVLTFGAGSRLTVL.

The genes are TRBV5-8 and TRBJ2-5; D might be TRBD1 or TRBD2, each matching 5 bases. This CDR3 contains 15 residues. Germline CDR1 and CDR2: SGHTS and YDEGEE. Trimming took 1 base from V and 1 from J, leaving 11 bases between them. For the CDR3, the DNA is TGTGCCAGCAGCTTGTCATTGGGGACCCAAGAGACCCAGTACTTC. This translates into CASSLSLGTQETQYF.

The chain recombines TRBV6-2 or TRBV6-3 with TRBJ1-1; a possible D gene is TRBD1 (6 bases). Trimming cost V 2 bases and J 1 base, with 14 bases left between them. Per the germline V gene, CDR1 is MNHEY and CDR2 is SVGEGT. The CDR3 sequence is 16 residues long. CDR3 sequence (DNA): TGTGCCAGCAGTTACCCCCGAAACAGGGCGAACACTGAAGCTTTCTTT. Encoded protein: CASSYPRNRANTEAFF.

The chain couples TRBV7-9 to TRBJ1-4, with D uncertain. The CDR3 runs 14 residues. CDR1 is SEHNR and CDR2 is FQNEAQ in the germline V gene (reference sequence). V shed 2 bases and J shed 5 bases, with 9 bases lying between them. The CDR3 DNA is TGTGCCAGCAGCTTATTCACAGAAAATGAAAAACTGTTTTTT. Protein product: CASSLFTENEKLFF.

The genes are TRBV18 and TRBJ1-2; TRBD1 matches at 7 bases. The CDR3 extends over 12 amino acids. Trimming removed 6 bases from V and 6 bases from J; junction bases left unmatched: 4. Germline V lookup: CDR1 KGHSH, CDR2 LQKENI. The CDR3 coding sequence is TGTGCCAGCTCGCCGACAGGGAATGGCTACACCTTC. It yields the protein CASSPTGNGYTF. The whole variable domain, remainder taken from reference TRBV18 and TRBJ1-2, is NAGVMQNPRHLVRRRGQEARLRCSPMKGHSHVYWYRQLPEEGLKFMVYLQKENIIDESGMPKERFSAEFPKEGPSILRIQQVVRGDSAAYFCASSPTGNGYTFGSGTRLTVV.

The chain combines TRBV28 with TRBJ2-1, with 12 positions matching TRBD1. The CDR3 sequence is 15 residues long. The germline gives CDR1 MDHEN, CDR2 SYDVKM. V was clipped by 4 bases and J by 8 bases; unmatched bases: 6. CDR3 DNA sequence: TGTGCCAGCAGTTCTCCCGGGACAGGGGGCGATGAGCAGTTCTTC. This sequence encodes CASSSPGTGGDEQFF.

The genes are TRBV5-1 and TRBJ1-6; 10 bases agree with TRBD1. This CDR3 is 14 amino acids long. Germline CDR1 and CDR2: SGHRS and YFSETQ. The V segment lost 2 bases and the J segment 9 bases; nucleotides outside the gene matches: 2. In nucleotides, the CDR3 is TGCGCCAGCAGCTTAGGACAGGGGGTTTCACCCCTCCACTTT. Translation gives CASSLGQGVSPLHF.

The V call is TRBV18, the J call TRBJ2-7; the D gene could be TRBD1 or TRBD2 (5 bases each). Trimming pared 3 bases from V and 6 bases from J, leaving 12 bases between. Germline V lookup: CDR1 KGHSH, CDR2 LQKENI. The CDR3 is 13 residues long. CDR3 loop: CASSPRGPSEQYF. The CDR3 DNA reads TGTGCCAGCTCACCTAGGGGACCTAGCGAGCAGTACTTC.

This clone was seen more than once but under ten times. Germline is not matched at one junction end, which may reflect a read error. The chain uses TRBV29-1 and TRBJ1-1; D is perhaps TRBD1 (6 bases). From germline, CDR1 is SQVTM and CDR2 ANQGSEA. This CDR3 has 14 amino acids. This chain's CDR3 is CSVEEQGRGTEAFF. In DNA, the CDR3 is TGCAGCGTGGAAGAACAGGGAAGGGGCACTGAAGCTTTCTTT. The full variable domain, completed using reference TRBV29-1 and TRBJ1-1, is SAVISQKPSRDICQRGTSLTIQCQVDSQVTMMFWYRQQPGQSLTLIATANQGSEATYESGFVIDKFPISRPNLTFSTLTVSNMSPEDSSIYLCSVEEQGRGTEAFFGQGTRLTVV.

The gene calls are TRBV6-5 and TRBJ2-3, with D possibly called TRBD1 or TRBD2 (5 bases each). Trimming removed 5 bases at V and 0 bases at J, with 9 bases between. Germline CDR1 reads MNHEY; CDR2 reads SVGAGI. CDR3 length: 14 residues. The CDR3 DNA is TGTGCCAGCAGTCCCCGGGACAGCACAGATACGCAGTATTTT. This translates into CASSPRDSTDTQYF.

The J gene is TRBJ1-1, the V gene TRBV30, with TRBD1 as a possible D gene (5 bases). This CDR3 spans 14 amino acids. CDR1 GTSNPN and CDR2 SVGIG come from the germline V gene (reference sequence). Trimming shortened V by 3 bases and J by 1 base, and 12 bases separated the two germline ends. As DNA, the CDR3 is TGTGCCTGGAGGGCAGGGTTCGGGAACACTGAAGCTTTCTTT. Its protein product is CAWRAGFGNTEAFF.

V is TRBV18 and J is TRBJ1-2; a weak D match, TRBD1 (5 bases). There are 16 residues in the CDR3. Germline assignment: CDR1 KGHSH and CDR2 LQKENI. V was pared by 5 bases and J by 7 bases, with 23 bases between. The CDR3 reads CASSTQDRPIGSGYTF. Written as DNA, the CDR3 is TGTGCCAGCTCAACTCAAGACAGACCGATAGGAAGTGGCTACACCTTC.

The genes are TRBV11-3 and TRBJ2-2; D unclear. CDR3 size: 15 residues. Germline V lookup: CDR1 SGHNT, CDR2 YENEEA. V was clipped by 3 bases and J by 2 bases, with 10 bases between them. The CDR3: CASSFGNSNTGELFF. For the CDR3, the DNA is TGTGCCAGCAGCTTCGGAAACAGTAACACCGGGGAGCTGTTTTTT.

The rearrangement joins TRBV28 to TRBJ1-3, with D possibly TRBD1 on 5 matching bases. Trimming cost V 3 bases and J 0 bases, with 18 bases left between them. The CDR3 is made up of 18 amino acids. The germline CDR1 and CDR2 sequences are MDHEN and SYDVKM. CDR3 protein: CASSFLGQSSSSGNTIYF. DNA for the CDR3: TGTGCCAGCAGTTTCCTTGGACAAAGCTCTTCCTCTGGAAACACCATATATTTT.

The V call is TRBV30, the J call TRBJ1-3; TRBD1 is a possible D gene (6 bases). This CDR3 contains 14 residues. Germline V gene sequence: CDR1 GTSNPN, CDR2 SVGIG (reference sequence). The V gene lost 3 bases and the J gene lost 12 bases, with 21 bases spanning the gap. CDR3 sequence (DNA): TGTGCCTGGAGCCTCCTTGACAGGAGAGCCGGCATATATTTT. This sequence encodes CAWSLLDRRAGIYF.

The rearrangement links TRBV5-1 to TRBJ1-4; tentative D call: TRBD1 (5 bases). CDR1 is SGHRS and CDR2 is YFSETQ in the germline V gene. Trimming shortened V by 0 bases and J by 5 bases, and 14 bases separated the two germline ends. CDR3 length: 16 residues. CDR3 sequence reads: CASSLAPAGSNEKLFF. CDR3 nucleotide sequence: TGCGCCAGCAGCTTGGCCCCGGCAGGGTCAAATGAAAAACTGTTTTTT. Filled out from reference TRBV5-1 and TRBJ1-4, the complete variable domain reads KAGVTQTPRYLIKTRGQQVTLSCSPISGHRSVSWYQQTPGQGLQFLFEYFSETQRNKGNFPGRFSGRQFSNSRSEMNVSTLELGDSALYLCASSLAPAGSNEKLFFGSGTQLSVL.

The chain links TRBV14 to TRBJ2-3; D is uncertain. V was pared by 4 bases and J by 0 bases, with 17 bases between. The CDR3 covers 17 residues. Germline CDR1 and CDR2: SGHDN and FVKESK. CDR3 sequence: CASSPPGRWGSTDTQYF. The CDR3 DNA sequence: TGTGCCAGCAGCCCACCCGGACGGTGGGGAAGCACAGATACGCAGTATTTT.